This entry is about one T cell receptor beta chain. This entry comes from a study of blood T cell repertoires in COVID-19. Study details: Sites in the United States, Italy and Spain provided acute and convalescent COVID-19 samples.

Study processing details: Estimated nucleated cell counts came from reference gene primer amplification. Produced via immunoSEQ multiplex PCR; TCRdb's table is partial and in-frame only. From that table come the V and J calls and clone size; the DNA was used to work out D and trimming. This sample has about 250,000 clones; approximately 84% occur once, and the top ten carry around 15%. The CDR3 covers 14 residues. Germline assignment: CDR1 LNHDA and CDR2 SQIVND (reference sequence). Trimming stripped 3 bases from V and 7 bases from J, with 13 bases between. Recruitment covered 20 to 25 US areas and drew participants whose ages spanned about 18 to 95 years. Participants had their cohort set by participant-reported clinical history.

V and J are TRBV19 and TRBJ2-1, with D possibly being TRBD1 (6 bases). Source material: PBMCs or T cells enriched from blood (not recorded which). The source is a man younger than 35 who had recovered from COVID-19. The CDR3 nucleotides read TGTGCCAGTAGTATCTCAGGGGTTGGGAATGAGCAGTTCTTC. Protein: CASSISGVGNEQFF.